The source of this TCR beta chain is a study of shared clonotypes between healthy human individuals. Across the study: Plates per donor: three CD4 naive, three CD4 memory, two CD8 naive, one CD8 memory. Study findings and constraints: Sequencing depth was expected to affect clonotype sharing among donors.

A word on this clone: The antigen is undetermined.

The germline V and J ends were trimmed by 5 bases and 12 bases, with 17 bases remaining between them. The CDR3 loop spans 12 amino acids. Germline loops: CDR1 MDHEN, CDR2 SYDVKM. TCRdb's copy holds only in-frame clones and misses some; the assay was immunoSEQ multiplex PCR. The sample carries about 2,500,000 clones, around 94% recorded once. A CD45RA-negative memory subset and a CD45RA+ naive subset were separated from the CD4+ cells. V and J are TRBV28 and TRBJ2-7, with D possibly being TRBD1 (5 bases). Sequenced sample: naive CD4+ T cells sorted from blood. Noted subset: CD45RA+ positively selected. The clonotype comes from a man aged 18 to 29 in good health. The CDR3 loop is CASSPHGAWRYF. The CDR3 DNA reads as TGTGCCAGCAGTCCTCATGGGGCCTGGAGGTACTTC.